This T cell receptor beta chain was identified during a study of identical twins. Study-level results: High-abundance cord blood beta clonotypes had fewer insertions; memory repertoires showed none.

This CDR3 is 13 amino acids long. To note about this clonotype: What it binds is not known. A much larger clone differs by one base, so this may be a read error.

A universal primer site was incorporated via template switching, and the cDNA contained unique molecular identifiers. TCRdb redid the calling of the 5' RACE reads with MiXCR, one entry per CDR3 protein. Among about 660,000 distinct CDR3 sequences listed, around 8.6% were seen once. Separately, the same data were catalogued under a study of yellow fever vaccine responses in identical twins. That work adds: Reportedly, twins showed a vaccine T cell response that looked partly convergent and partly personalized.

V and J are TRBV12-3 or TRBV12-4 and TRBJ2-2; the match to TRBD1 covers 8 bases. This sequence was found in a woman aged 18-29 years in good health. The sequencing sample was made of PBMCs. The CDR3 here is CASQGAPTGQLFF. In DNA form, the CDR3 reads TGTGCCAGCCAGGGGGCGCCCACCGGGCAGCTGTTTTTT.